The sequence of this T cell receptor beta chain was determined in a study of T and B cells in COVID-19 patients. Study at large: Recovered patients mostly had mild to moderate COVID-19 managed as outpatients. Median age was about 34 years in the recovered cohort and about 73 years in the active-infection cohort. Of 20 to 25 active-infection patients, 12 were critically ill with mechanical ventilation or extracorporeal membrane oxygenation. Study-level results: Active COVID-19 showed highly clonal TRB repertoires; recovery showed diversity and richness above healthy donors.

BIOMED2 TRB-A/B primer pools were used in multiplex TRB PCR. MiXCR was run by TCRdb on the multiplex PCR reads, yielding one entry per CDR3 protein. The sample lists about 7,000 distinct CDR3 sequences, more than 25% occurring once. Blood genomic DNA input for TRB amplification was roughly 250-500 ng. Judged by abundance, this clonotype is medium-sized. Its antigen is as yet unknown. The source of this sequence is a human donor with active COVID-19. Material for sequencing was blood.

The CDR3, as DNA: TGTGCCAGTAGTAGGGGGGGACAGCGCCAAGAGACCCAGTACTTC. It specifies CASSRGGQRQETQYF. V is TRBV19 and J is TRBJ2-5; tentatively, D is TRBD1 or TRBD2 (7 bases each). V was shortened by 4 bases and J by 1 base, with 13 bases between the two germline ends. Germline assignment: CDR1 LNHDA and CDR2 SQIVND (reference sequence). The CDR3 sequence is 15 residues long.